In its sample, the clone carrying this T cell receptor beta chain was seen once. Its antigen remains unknown. RNA was isolated and reverse transcribed to cDNA, the sequencing template. Produced via immunoSEQ multiplex PCR; TCRdb's table is partial and in-frame only. The table lists fewer than 8,000 clones, around 60% of them singletons. This sample is part of a study of CD8+ T cells in alopecia areata. Regarding the study as a whole: Amid tofacitinib therapy, many expanded lesional clones stayed present in scalp and blood.

Treatment indicated: oral pan-JAK inhibitor, 5-10 mg twice daily. The investigators collected lesional scalp punch biopsies and peripheral blood from alopecia areata patients. Germline trimming cut 1 base from V and 3 bases from J; bases unmatched to any gene: 15. CDR1 is SGHTA and CDR2 is FQGNSA in the germline V gene. The CDR3 extends over 19 amino acids. J is TRBJ2-5 and V is TRBV7-2; TRBD2 matches at 9 bases. The sample consisted of skin, taken at week 4, from a patient treated with tofacitinib. This clonotype was obtained from a human donor with alopecia areata. CDR3 coding DNA: TGTGCCAGCAGCTTAGGTGGAGGCGGGGGGGGTCTGAGAGAAGAGACCCAGTACTTC. It codes for CASSLGGGGGGLREETQYF.